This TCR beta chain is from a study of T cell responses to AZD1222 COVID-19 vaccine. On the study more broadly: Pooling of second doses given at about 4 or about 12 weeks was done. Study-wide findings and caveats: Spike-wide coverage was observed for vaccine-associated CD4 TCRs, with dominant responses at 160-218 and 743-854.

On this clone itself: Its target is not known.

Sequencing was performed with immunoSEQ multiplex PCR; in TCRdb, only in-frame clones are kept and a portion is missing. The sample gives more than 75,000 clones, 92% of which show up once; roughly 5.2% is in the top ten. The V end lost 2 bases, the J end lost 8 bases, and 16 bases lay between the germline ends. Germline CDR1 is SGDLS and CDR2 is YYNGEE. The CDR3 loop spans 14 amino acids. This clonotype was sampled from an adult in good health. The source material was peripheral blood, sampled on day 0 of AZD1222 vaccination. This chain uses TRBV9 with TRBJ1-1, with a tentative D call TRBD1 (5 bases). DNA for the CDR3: TGTGCCAGCAGCGTTGCAGAGGGACCAATAGAAGCTTTCTTT. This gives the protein CASSVAEGPIEAFF.